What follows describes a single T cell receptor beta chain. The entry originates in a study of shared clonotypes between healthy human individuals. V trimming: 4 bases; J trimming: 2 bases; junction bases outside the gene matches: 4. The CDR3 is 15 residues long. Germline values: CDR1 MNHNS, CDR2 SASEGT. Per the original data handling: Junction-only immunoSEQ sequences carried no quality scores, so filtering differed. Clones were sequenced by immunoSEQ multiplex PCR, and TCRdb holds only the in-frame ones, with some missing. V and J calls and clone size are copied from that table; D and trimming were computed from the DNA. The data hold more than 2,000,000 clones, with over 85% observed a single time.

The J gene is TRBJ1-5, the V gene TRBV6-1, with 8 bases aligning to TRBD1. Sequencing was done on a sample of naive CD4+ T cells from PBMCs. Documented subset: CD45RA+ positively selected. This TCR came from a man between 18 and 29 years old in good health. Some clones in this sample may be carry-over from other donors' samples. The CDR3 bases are TGTGCCAGCAGTGTTCAGGACAGGGGCAATCAGCCCCAGCATTTT. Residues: CASSVQDRGNQPQHF.